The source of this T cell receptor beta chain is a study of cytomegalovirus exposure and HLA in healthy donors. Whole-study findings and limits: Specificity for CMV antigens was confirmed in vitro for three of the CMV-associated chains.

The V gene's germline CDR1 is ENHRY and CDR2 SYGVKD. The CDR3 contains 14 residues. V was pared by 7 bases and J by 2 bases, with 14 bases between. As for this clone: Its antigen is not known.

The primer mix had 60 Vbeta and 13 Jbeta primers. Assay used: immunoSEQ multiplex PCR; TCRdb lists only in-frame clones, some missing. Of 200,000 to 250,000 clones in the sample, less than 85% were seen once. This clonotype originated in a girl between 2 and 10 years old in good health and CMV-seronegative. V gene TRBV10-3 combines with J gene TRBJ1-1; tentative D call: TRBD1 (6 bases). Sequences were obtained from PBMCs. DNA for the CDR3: TGTGCCATCACCCCGGGACACACCAACACTGAAGCTTTCTTT. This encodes CAITPGHTNTEAFF.